A selection of T cell receptor beta chains follows, all from one sample in a study of siplizumab effects on memory and regulatory T cells. The assay was immunoSEQ multiplex PCR, and TCRdb's table has in-frame clones only and misses some. This table has about 63,000 clones, over 80% appearing once. Sequencing was done on a sample of memory CD4+ T cells sorted from blood. The receptors come from a human donor in good health. Both conserved end residues are part of each CDR3. A D gene is named only where the DNA matches it firmly. Part of the rows lack a size; the others show once, few, many or a class for expanded clones.

once,TRBV29-1,.,TRBJ2-1,CSVEGRGNEQFF,TGCAGCGTTGAAGGGAGAGGGAATGAGCAGTTCTTC
.,TRBV6-5,.,TRBJ2-7,CASISAGDYEQYF,TGTGCCAGCATATCAGCCGGCGACTACGAGCAGTACTTC
.,TRBV5-6,.,TRBJ1-1,CASSSYTARFGTEAFF,TGTGCCAGCAGCTCCTACACGGCTAGGTTTGGCACTGAAGCTTTCTTT
.,TRBV6-5,.,TRBJ1-5,CASQAGSDQPQHF,TGTGCCAGTCAAGCAGGGTCCGACCAGCCCCAGCATTTT
.,TRBV11-2,TRBD2,TRBJ2-1,CASSFWGGVYNEQFF,TGTGCCAGCAGCTTTTGGGGGGGAGTCTACAATGAGCAGTTCTTC
.,TRBV6-1,TRBD2,TRBJ2-7,CASSPEGREPYEQYF,TGTGCCAGCAGCCCAGAGGGGCGGGAGCCCTACGAGCAGTACTTC
.,TRBV21-1,.,TRBJ2-7,CAPTGESGYEQYF,TGTGCCCCTACGGGAGAAAGCGGCTACGAGCAGTACTTC
.,TRBV14,.,TRBJ1-3,CASSQGDKNAIYF,TGTGCCAGCAGCCAAGGGGACAAAAACGCCATATATTTT
.,TRBV4-1,.,TRBJ1-1,CASRRPGGLMNTEAFF,TGCGCCAGTCGACGCCCGGGAGGACTGATGAACACTGAAGCTTTCTTT
.,TRBV7-9,.,TRBJ2-7,CASSLKGGHEQYF,TGTGCCAGCAGCTTGAAAGGGGGGCACGAGCAGTACTTC
few,TRBV15,.,TRBJ1-2,CATSRDSGIKDGYTF,TGTGCCACCAGCAGAGATTCAGGAATCAAGGATGGCTACACCTTC
.,TRBV5-4,.,TRBJ2-3,CASSLRTTPASTDTQYF,TGTGCCAGCAGCTTAAGGACCACCCCTGCTAGCACAGATACGCAGTATTTT
.,TRBV6-1,.,TRBJ2-6,CASSEAGHPSLGANVLTF,TGTGCCAGCAGTGAAGCGGGACACCCCTCCCTAGGGGCCAACGTCCTGACTTTC
few,TRBV6-5,TRBD1,TRBJ2-7,CASSYQTGAPYEQYF,TGTGCCAGCAGTTACCAGACAGGGGCACCCTACGAGCAGTACTTC
.,TRBV2,TRBD2,TRBJ2-5,CATFRGDQETQYF,TGTGCCACCTTCCGGGGGGACCAAGAGACCCAGTACTTC
.,TRBV27,.,TRBJ1-5,CASSLMGGSNQPQHF,TGTGCCAGCAGTTTAATGGGAGGAAGCAATCAGCCCCAGCATTTT
.,TRBV2,TRBD1,TRBJ1-2,CASSLTGRGYTF,TGTGCCAGCAGCTTGACAGGGCGGGGCTACACCTTC
once,TRBV7-9,TRBD1,TRBJ1-1,CASSQGASNTEAFF,TGTGCCAGCAGCCAGGGGGCCTCGAACACTGAAGCTTTCTTT
.,TRBV6-1,TRBD1,TRBJ1-4,CASGGTGGSEKLFF,TGTGCCAGCGGCGGGACAGGGGGCTCTGAAAAACTGTTTTTT
.,TRBV7-8,.,TRBJ1-2,CASSLLLSSYGYTF,TGTGCCAGCAGCTTATTACTTTCCAGCTATGGCTACACCTTC
.,TRBV19,.,TRBJ2-5,CASRPQGGETQYF,TGTGCCAGCCGGCCCCAGGGGGGGGAGACCCAGTACTTC
.,TRBV11-2,TRBD1,TRBJ1-6,CASSRDRAQNSPLHF,TGTGCCAGCAGCAGGGACAGGGCGCAAAATTCACCCCTCCACTTT
.,TRBV6-5,.,TRBJ1-2,CASSYSSAGYGYTF,TGTGCCAGCAGTTACTCCAGCGCAGGGTATGGCTACACCTTC
.,TRBV5-1,TRBD1,TRBJ2-1,CASSAGQGYEQFF,TGCGCCAGCAGCGCCGGACAGGGATACGAGCAGTTCTTC
.,TRBV6-5,TRBD1,TRBJ2-2,CASSTRQGRLFF,TGTGCCAGCAGCACCAGACAGGGTCGGCTGTTTTTT
.,TRBV11-2,TRBD2,TRBJ2-3,CASSQAGVIDTQYF,TGTGCCAGCAGCCAGGCGGGGGTCATAGATACGCAGTATTTT
.,TRBV6-1,.,TRBJ1-2,CAVKGGNYGYTF,TGTGCCGTAAAGGGCGGTAACTATGGCTACACCTTC
once,TRBV19,.,TRBJ1-2,CASRIDYGYTF,TGTGCCAGTAGGATCGACTATGGCTACACCTTC
.,TRBV5-4,TRBD1,TRBJ2-7,CAGGDRRSYEQYF,TGTGCCGGTGGGGACAGACGCTCCTACGAGCAGTACTTC
few,TRBV19,TRBD2,TRBJ2-7,CASSTSGGTGEQYF,TGTGCCAGTAGTACTAGCGGGGGCACGGGCGAGCAGTACTTC
once,TRBV7-3,.,TRBJ2-5,CASSLSRQETQYF,TGTGCCAGCAGCTTAAGCCGCCAAGAGACCCAGTACTTC
.,TRBV27,TRBD2,TRBJ2-7,CASSFSSGSSYEQYF,TGTGCCAGCAGTTTTTCTAGCGGCTCTTCCTACGAGCAGTACTTC
.,TRBV7-9,.,TRBJ2-7,CASSLRDIRPEQYF,TGTGCCAGCAGCCTACGGGACATTCGACCCGAGCAGTACTTC
.,TRBV18,.,TRBJ1-1,CASSPSTGRMNTEAFF,TGTGCCAGCTCACCCTCGACAGGCAGAATGAACACTGAAGCTTTCTTT
.,TRBV28,.,TRBJ1-2,CASSPPNRAFNYGYTF,TGTGCCAGCAGTCCTCCAAATAGGGCTTTTAACTATGGCTACACCTTC
.,TRBV6-1,TRBD1,TRBJ2-5,CASSRDPTGGETQYF,TGTGCCAGCAGCCGCGACCCGACAGGGGGAGAGACCCAGTACTTC